This T cell receptor beta chain was profiled in a study of OX40 agonist ivuxolimab in advanced cancers. Turning to the study itself: Participants averaged roughly 60 years of age (range 23 to 79) and were roughly 80% male.

CDR1 and CDR2 (germline): SNHLY, FYNNEI. This CDR3 has 15 residues. The germline V and J ends were trimmed by 11 bases and 1 base, with 15 bases remaining between them. The protocol was immunoSEQ multiplex PCR, while the TCRdb copy is restricted to in-frame clones and leaves out a portion. The repertoire holds about 20,000 clones, with around three quarters as singletons. This sample comprised CD4+ or CD8+ T cells sorted from blood, obtained in a trial of the OX40 agonist ivuxolimab. V is TRBV2 and J is TRBJ2-6; D is uncertain. The sequence was obtained from an adult with an advanced solid tumor such as melanoma, head and neck, liver or kidney cancer. The CDR3 DNA reads as TGTGCCTGGTATAAGGCGGATTCTGGGGCCAACGTCCTGACTTTC. This gives the protein CAWYKADSGANVLTF.